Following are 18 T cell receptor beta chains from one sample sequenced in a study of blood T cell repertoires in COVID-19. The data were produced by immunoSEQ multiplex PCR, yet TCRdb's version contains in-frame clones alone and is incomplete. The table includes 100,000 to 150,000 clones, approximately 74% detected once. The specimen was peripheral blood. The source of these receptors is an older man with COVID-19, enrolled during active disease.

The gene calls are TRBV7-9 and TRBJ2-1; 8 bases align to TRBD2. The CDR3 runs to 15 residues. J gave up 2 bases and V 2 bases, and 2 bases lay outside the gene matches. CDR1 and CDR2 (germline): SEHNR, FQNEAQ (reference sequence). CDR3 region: CASSLLLAAYNEQFF. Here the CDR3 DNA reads TGTGCCAGCAGCTTATTACTAGCGGCCTACAATGAGCAGTTCTTC.

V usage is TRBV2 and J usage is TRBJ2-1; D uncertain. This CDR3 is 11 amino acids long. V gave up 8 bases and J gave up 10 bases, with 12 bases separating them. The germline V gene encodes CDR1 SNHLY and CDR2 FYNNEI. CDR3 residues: CASEYSTEQFF. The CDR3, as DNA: TGTGCCAGCGAGTATAGTACCGAGCAGTTCTTC.

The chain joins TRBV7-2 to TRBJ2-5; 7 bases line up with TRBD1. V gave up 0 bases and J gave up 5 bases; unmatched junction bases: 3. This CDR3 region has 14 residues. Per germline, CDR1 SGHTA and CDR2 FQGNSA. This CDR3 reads CASSLAGGRETQYF. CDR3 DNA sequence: TGTGCCAGCAGCTTAGCAGGGGGCAGGGAGACCCAGTACTTC.

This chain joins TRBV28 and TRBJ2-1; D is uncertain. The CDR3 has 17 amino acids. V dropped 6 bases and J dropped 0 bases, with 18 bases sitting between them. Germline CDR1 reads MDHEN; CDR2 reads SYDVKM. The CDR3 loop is CASSILNPYSSYNEQFF. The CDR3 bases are TGTGCCAGCAGCATTCTCAATCCTTACAGCTCCTACAATGAGCAGTTCTTC. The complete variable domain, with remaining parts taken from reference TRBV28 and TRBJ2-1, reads DVKVTQSSRYLVKRTGEKVFLECVQDMDHENMFWYRQDPGLGLRLIYFSYDVKMKEKGDIPEGYSVSREKKERFSLILESASTNQTSMYLCASSILNPYSSYNEQFFGPGTRLTVL.

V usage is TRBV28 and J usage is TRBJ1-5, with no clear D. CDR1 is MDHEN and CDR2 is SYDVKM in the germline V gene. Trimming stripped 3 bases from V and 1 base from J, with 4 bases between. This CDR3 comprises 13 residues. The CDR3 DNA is TGTGCCAGCAGTTTGCGCAGCAATCAGCCCCAGCATTTT. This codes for CASSLRSNQPQHF.

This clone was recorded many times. The CDR3 nucleotides are TGTGCCAGCAGCTATGTCGCAGGCTCGGGAACCCACGAGCAGTACTTC. Translating it yields CASSYVAGSGTHEQYF. The genes are TRBV7-2 and TRBJ2-7; a possible D gene is TRBD2 (5 bases). CDR3 size: 16 residues. V was shortened by 4 bases and J by 5 bases, with 21 bases between the two germline ends. Germline lookup yields CDR1 SGHTA and CDR2 FQGNSA.

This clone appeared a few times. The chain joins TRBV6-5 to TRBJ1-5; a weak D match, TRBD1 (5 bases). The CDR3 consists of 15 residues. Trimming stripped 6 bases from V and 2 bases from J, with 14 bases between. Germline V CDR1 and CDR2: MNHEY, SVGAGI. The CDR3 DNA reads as TGTGCCAGCAGGCCCTTCCGGGGGGGCAATCAGCCCCAGCATTTT. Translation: CASRPFRGGNQPQHF.

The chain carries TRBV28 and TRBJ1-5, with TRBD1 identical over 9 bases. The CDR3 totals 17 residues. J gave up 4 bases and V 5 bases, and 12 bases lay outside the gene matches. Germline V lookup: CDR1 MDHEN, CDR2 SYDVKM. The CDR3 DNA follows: TGTGCCAGCAGTGTACCGGGACAGGGTGCTTCAAATCAGCCCCAGCATTTT. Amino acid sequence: CASSVPGQGASNQPQHF. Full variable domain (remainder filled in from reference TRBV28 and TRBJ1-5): DVKVTQSSRYLVKRTGEKVFLECVQDMDHENMFWYRQDPGLGLRLIYFSYDVKMKEKGDIPEGYSVSREKKERFSLILESASTNQTSMYLCASSVPGQGASNQPQHFGDGTRLSIL.

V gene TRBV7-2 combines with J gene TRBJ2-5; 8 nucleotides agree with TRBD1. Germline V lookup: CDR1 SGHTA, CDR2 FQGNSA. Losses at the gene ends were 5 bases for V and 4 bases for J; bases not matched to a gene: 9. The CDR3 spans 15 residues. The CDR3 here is CASSRLTGDRETQYF. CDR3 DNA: TGTGCCAGCAGCAGATTGACAGGGGACAGAGAGACCCAGTACTTC.

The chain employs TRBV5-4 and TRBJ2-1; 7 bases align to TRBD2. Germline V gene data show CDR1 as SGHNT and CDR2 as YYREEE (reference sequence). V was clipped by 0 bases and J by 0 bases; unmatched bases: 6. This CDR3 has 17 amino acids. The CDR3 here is CASSLGGRDPSYNEQFF. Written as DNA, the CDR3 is TGTGCCAGCAGCTTGGGAGGGAGGGACCCCTCCTACAATGAGCAGTTCTTC.

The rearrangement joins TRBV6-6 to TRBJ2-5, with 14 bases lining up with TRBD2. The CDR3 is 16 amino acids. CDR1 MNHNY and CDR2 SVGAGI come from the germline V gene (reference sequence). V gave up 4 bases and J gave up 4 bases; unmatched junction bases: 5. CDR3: CASSLGLAGGGETQYF. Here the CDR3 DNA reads TGTGCCAGCAGTTTAGGACTAGCGGGAGGTGGAGAGACCCAGTACTTC.

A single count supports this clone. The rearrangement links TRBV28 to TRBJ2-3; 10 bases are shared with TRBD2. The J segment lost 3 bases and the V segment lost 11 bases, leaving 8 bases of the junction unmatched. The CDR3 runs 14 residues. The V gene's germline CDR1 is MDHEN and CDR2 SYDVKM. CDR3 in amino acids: CAYGLAGVTDTQYF. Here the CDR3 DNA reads TGTGCCTACGGGCTAGCGGGAGTGACAGATACGCAGTATTTT.

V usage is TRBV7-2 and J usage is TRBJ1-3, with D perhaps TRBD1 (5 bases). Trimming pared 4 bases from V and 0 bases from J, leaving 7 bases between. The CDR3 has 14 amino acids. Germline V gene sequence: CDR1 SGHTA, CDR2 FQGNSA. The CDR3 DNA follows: TGTGCCAGCAGCTCGGGACTCTCTGGAAACACCATATATTTT. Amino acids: CASSSGLSGNTIYF. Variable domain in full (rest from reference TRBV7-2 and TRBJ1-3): GAGVSQSPSNKVTEKGKDVELRCDPISGHTALYWYRQSLGQGLEFLIYFQGNSAPDKSGLPSDRFSAERTGGSVSTLTIQRTQQEDSAVYLCASSSGLSGNTIYFGEGSWLTVV.

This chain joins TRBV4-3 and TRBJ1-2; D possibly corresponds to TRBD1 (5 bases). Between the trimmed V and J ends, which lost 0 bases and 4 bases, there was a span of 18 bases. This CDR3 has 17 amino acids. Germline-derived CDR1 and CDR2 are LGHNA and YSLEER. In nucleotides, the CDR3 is TGCGCCAGCAGCCAAGATGGTCTACAGGAGAACTTCTATGGCTACACCTTC. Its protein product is CASSQDGLQENFYGYTF.

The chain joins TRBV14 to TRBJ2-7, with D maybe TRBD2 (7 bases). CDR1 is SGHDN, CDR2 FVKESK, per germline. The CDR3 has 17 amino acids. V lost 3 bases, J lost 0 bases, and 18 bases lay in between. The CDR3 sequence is CASSQGGTNGLSYEQYF. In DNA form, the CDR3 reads TGTGCCAGCAGCCAGGGAGGGACAAACGGACTCTCCTACGAGCAGTACTTC.

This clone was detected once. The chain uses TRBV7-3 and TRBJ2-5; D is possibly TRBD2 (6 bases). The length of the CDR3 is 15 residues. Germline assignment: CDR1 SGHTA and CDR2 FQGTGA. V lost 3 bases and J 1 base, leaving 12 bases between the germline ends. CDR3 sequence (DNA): TGTGCCAGCAGCTTGGGGCCGGGAGTCCAAGAGACCCAGTACTTC. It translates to CASSLGPGVQETQYF. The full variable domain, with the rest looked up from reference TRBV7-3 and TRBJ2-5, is GAGVSQTPSNKVTEKGKYVELRCDPISGHTALYWYRQSLGQGPEFLIYFQGTGAADDSGLPNDRFFAVRPEGSVSTLKIQRTERGDSAVYLCASSLGPGVQETQYFGPGTRLLVL.

The CDR3 region has the DNA TGTGCCATCAGTGAGTCTATTTCCACAGGCAATCAGCCCCAGCATTTT. Translated, it gives CAISESISTGNQPQHF. The V gene is TRBV10-3, the J gene TRBJ1-5; no clear D gene. The ends were cut back, 0 bases at V and 2 bases at J, with 11 bases in the middle. This CDR3 has 16 residues. CDR1 is ENHRY, CDR2 SYGVKD, per germline.

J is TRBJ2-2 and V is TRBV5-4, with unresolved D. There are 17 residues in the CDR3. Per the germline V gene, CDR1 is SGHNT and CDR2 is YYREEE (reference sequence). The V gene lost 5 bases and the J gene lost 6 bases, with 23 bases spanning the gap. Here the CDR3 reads CASRSAPGPRSAGELFF. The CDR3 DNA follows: TGTGCCAGCAGATCTGCTCCTGGGCCTCGATCGGCCGGGGAGCTGTTTTTT.